This TCR beta chain comes out of a study of PD-1 blockade in classical Hodgkin lymphoma. General study findings and limits: Sources of repertoire differences remain undefined, possibly disease activity or prior therapy. In CD4+ cells, TCR diversity went up significantly by C4D1, but in CD8+ cells it did not. Patients excluded were those beginning nivolumab under 1 year after ASCT.

V lost 5 bases and J lost 6, with 13 bases in between. Germline values: CDR1 SEHNR, CDR2 FQNEAQ (reference sequence). The CDR3 loop spans 14 amino acids. As to this clone: Its antigen remains unidentified.

Data came from immunoSEQ multiplex PCR; TCRdb stores just in-frame clones and leaves some out. The profile shows about 30,000 clones, 80% to 90% of them singletons. Specified time point: cycle 4 day 1 (C4D1), after about 6 weeks of nivolumab. After autologous stem cell transplantation all patients relapsed, and prior brentuximab vedotin exposure differed between cohorts. Researchers used magnetic negative selection to pull out pure CD4+ T cells from thawed PBMCs. The V gene is TRBV7-9, the J gene TRBJ1-4; D might be TRBD1 (6 bases). The TCR comes from a human donor with classical Hodgkin lymphoma. Sequenced here: CD4+ T cells from blood, sampled before the fourth cycle of nivolumab. In DNA form, the CDR3 reads TGTGCCAGCAGCCACCAGGGACATCATGAAAAACTGTTTTTT. As protein: CASSHQGHHEKLFF.